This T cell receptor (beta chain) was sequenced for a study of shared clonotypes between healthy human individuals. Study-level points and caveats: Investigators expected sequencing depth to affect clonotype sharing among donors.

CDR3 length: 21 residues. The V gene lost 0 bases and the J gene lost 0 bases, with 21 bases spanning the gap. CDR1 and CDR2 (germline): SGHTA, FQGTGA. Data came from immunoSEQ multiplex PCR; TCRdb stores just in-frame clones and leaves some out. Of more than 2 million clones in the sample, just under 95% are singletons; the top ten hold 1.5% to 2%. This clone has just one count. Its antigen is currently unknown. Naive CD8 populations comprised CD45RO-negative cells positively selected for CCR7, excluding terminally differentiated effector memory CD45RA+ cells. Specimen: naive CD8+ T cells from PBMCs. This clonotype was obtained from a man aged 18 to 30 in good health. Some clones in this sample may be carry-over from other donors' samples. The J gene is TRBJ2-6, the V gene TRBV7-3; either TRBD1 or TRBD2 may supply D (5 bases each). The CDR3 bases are TGTGCCAGCAGCTTAACCCACGGCACGAGGGACCCCAACTCTGGGGCCAACGTCCTGACTTTC. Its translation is CASSLTHGTRDPNSGANVLTF.